The 15 T cell receptor beta chains listed next were all sequenced from one sample in a study of shared clonotypes between healthy human individuals. Produced via immunoSEQ multiplex PCR; TCRdb's table is partial and in-frame only. The sample shows 400,000 to 600,000 clones, 60% to 80% of them seen only once. Specimen: PBMCs. These receptor sequences come from a woman in her thirties or forties in good health. Some clones in this sample may be carry-over from other donors' samples.

CDR3 nucleotides: TGTGCCAGCAGCTTAAGATATGAGGGTCCCTATGGCTACACCTTC. Protein product: CASSLRYEGPYGYTF. This chain links TRBV7-8 with TRBJ1-2; D unresolved. V was trimmed by 2 bases and J by 4 bases, leaving 14 bases between them. Germline V lookup: CDR1 SGHVS, CDR2 FQNEAQ. The CDR3 runs 15 residues. Full variable domain (missing parts from reference TRBV7-8 and TRBJ1-2): GAGVSQSPRYKVAKRGQDVALRCDPISGHVSLFWYQQALGQGPEFLTYFQNEAQLDKSGLPSDRFFAERPEGSVSTLKIQRTQQEDSAVYLCASSLRYEGPYGYTFGSGTRLTVV.

The gene calls are TRBV4-1 and TRBJ1-1; D remains unclear. The length of the CDR3 is 16 residues. Germline V gene sequence: CDR1 MGHRA, CDR2 YSYEKL. Trimming took off 3 bases at V and 0 bases at J, with 14 bases between the two ends. The CDR3 protein is CASSHNGRSLNTEAFF. CDR3 sequence (DNA): TGCGCCAGCAGCCATAACGGACGGAGCTTGAACACTGAAGCTTTCTTT.

The gene calls are TRBV7-2 and TRBJ1-4; D is unresolved. Per germline, CDR1 SGHTA and CDR2 FQGNSA. This CDR3 contains 17 residues. V lost 1 base, J lost 0 bases, and 12 bases lay in between. As DNA, the CDR3 is TGTGCCAGCAGCTTAGTAGGTCTAGGGTCAACTAATGAAAAACTGTTTTTT. Translating gives CASSLVGLGSTNEKLFF.

In the case of this clone: Other DNA sequences in the same sample also yield this CDR3. The chain has TRBV28 and TRBJ2-2; 10 bases map to TRBD2. Per germline, CDR1 MDHEN and CDR2 SYDVKM. V shed 5 bases, J shed 5 bases, and the junction held 8 bases outside the gene matches. The CDR3 is made up of 16 amino acids. In DNA, the CDR3 is TGTGCCAGCAGTCCCCCGGGACTAGCGCGGACCGGGGAGCTGTTTTTT. It specifies CASSPPGLARTGELFF. The entire variable domain, with the rest obtained from reference TRBV28 and TRBJ2-2, is as follows: DVKVTQSSRYLVKRTGEKVFLECVQDMDHENMFWYRQDPGLGLRLIYFSYDVKMKEKGDIPEGYSVSREKKERFSLILESASTNQTSMYLCASSPPGLARTGELFFGEGSRLTVL.

This clone was seen more than once but under ten times. V and J are TRBV28 and TRBJ2-4; weak D call: TRBD1 (6 bases). From germline, CDR1 is MDHEN and CDR2 SYDVKM. CDR3 length equals 11 residues. The V and J ends lost 5 bases and 14 bases respectively, with 13 bases between them. This CDR3 is CASSHNREKYF. The CDR3 DNA sequence: TGTGCCAGCAGTCACAACAGGGAGAAGTACTTC.

The V gene is TRBV7-9, the J gene TRBJ2-3; D unclear. The CDR3 runs 15 residues. Trimming removed 5 bases at V and 3 bases at J, with 15 bases between. Germline values: CDR1 SEHNR, CDR2 FQNEAQ (reference sequence). This chain's CDR3 is CASSITAAATDTQYF. In nucleotides, the CDR3 is TGTGCCAGCAGCATTACGGCGGCGGCGACAGATACGCAGTATTTT.

About this clone: The junction differs from germline at one of its ends, possibly a read error. The V gene is TRBV7-2, the J gene TRBJ2-4; 9 bases fit TRBD2. Per germline, CDR1 SGHTA and CDR2 FQGNSA. The CDR3 runs to 14 residues. The DNA of the CDR3 is TGTGCCAGCGCCACCGGGACTAGCAAATACATTCAGTACTTC. Translating it yields CASATGTSKYIQYF. The full variable domain, with the rest looked up from reference TRBV7-2 and TRBJ2-4, is GAGVSQSPSNKVTEKGKDVELRCDPISGHTALYWYRQSLGQGLEFLIYFQGNSAPDKSGLPSDRFSAERTGGSVSTLTIQRTQQEDSAVYLCASATGTSKYIQYFGAGTRLSVL.

This chain links TRBV6-5 with TRBJ2-7; the D is unclear. The germline gives CDR1 MNHEY, CDR2 SVGAGI. CDR3 size: 14 residues. Trimming shortened V by 0 bases and J by 6 bases, and 12 bases separated the two germline ends. CDR3 loop: CASSYSIDGGEQYF. In DNA, the CDR3 is TGTGCCAGCAGTTACTCGATCGACGGTGGCGAGCAGTACTTC.

For this clone: Other DNA sequences of this sample code for an identical CDR3. The chain joins TRBV11-2 to TRBJ2-5; no clear D gene. The CDR3 length is 14 residues. Trimming took off 1 base at V and 1 base at J, with 7 bases between the two ends. The germline gives CDR1 SGHAT, CDR2 FQNNGV. The CDR3 here is CASSLVGGQETQYF. The CDR3 DNA follows: TGTGCCAGCAGCTTAGTGGGCGGCCAAGAGACCCAGTACTTC.

The V gene is TRBV7-8, the J gene TRBJ2-5; D remains unclear. This CDR3 region has 13 residues. Germline V gives CDR1 SGHVS, CDR2 FQNEAQ. The V gene lost 3 bases and the J gene lost 5 bases, with 10 bases spanning the gap. The CDR3: CASSFSGVETQYF. In DNA form, the CDR3 reads TGTGCCAGCAGCTTCTCTGGGGTGGAGACCCAGTACTTC. Drawing the rest from reference TRBV7-8 and TRBJ2-5, the complete variable domain is GAGVSQSPRYKVAKRGQDVALRCDPISGHVSLFWYQQALGQGPEFLTYFQNEAQLDKSGLPSDRFFAERPEGSVSTLKIQRTQQEDSAVYLCASSFSGVETQYFGPGTRLLVL.

The chain couples TRBV28 to TRBJ2-2; 11 nucleotides line up with TRBD1. V lost 7 bases to trimming and J lost 5 bases; unmatched junction nucleotides: 9. The germline gives CDR1 MDHEN, CDR2 SYDVKM. CDR3 length: 16 residues. The CDR3 DNA reads TGTGCCAGCAACACTCCGGGACAGGGGGGGACCGGGGAGCTGTTTTTT. Protein: CASNTPGQGGTGELFF.

V and J are TRBV19 and TRBJ1-2; 7 bases are shared with TRBD1. The CDR3 is made up of 17 amino acids. The germline V gene has CDR1 LNHDA and CDR2 SQIVND (reference sequence). The V and J ends lost 4 bases and 4 bases, in that order; junction bases with no gene match: 15. CDR3 residues: CASSTPTGRHPSYGYTF. The CDR3 DNA reads TGTGCCAGTAGTACCCCGACAGGGCGGCACCCCTCCTATGGCTACACCTTC.

The chain's CDR3 is CASQQGGNTGELFF. The DNA of the CDR3 is TGTGCCAGTCAACAGGGGGGGAACACCGGGGAGCTGTTTTTT. The gene calls are TRBV5-4 and TRBJ2-2; 8 bases map to TRBD1. This CDR3 has 14 residues. Germline values: CDR1 SGHNT, CDR2 YYREEE (reference sequence). The trim removed 8 bases at V and 1 base at J, leaving 4 bases unmatched.

The chain carries TRBV6-5 and TRBJ1-6; 7 bases map to TRBD1. Germline trimming cut 0 bases from V and 8 bases from J; bases unmatched to any gene: 7. CDR1 and CDR2 (germline): MNHEY, SVGAGI. This CDR3 has 16 residues. CDR3 residues: CASSYSSRGLDSPLHF. The CDR3 DNA is TGTGCCAGCAGTTACTCGAGTAGGGGGCTGGATTCACCCCTCCACTTT.

The rearrangement joins TRBV5-1 to TRBJ2-1, with 13 bases lining up with TRBD2. Trimming at V came to 1 base and at J to 9 bases, leaving 7 bases not matched to a gene. From germline, CDR1 is SGHRS and CDR2 YFSETQ. There are 16 residues in the CDR3. CDR3 bases: TGCGCCAGCAGCTTGACTAGCGGGAGGGCCTTCTTTGAGCAGTTCTTC. Residues: CASSLTSGRAFFEQFF.